These 19 T cell receptor beta chains share one sample of origin, sequenced in a study of cytomegalovirus exposure and HLA in healthy donors. Data came from immunoSEQ multiplex PCR; TCRdb stores just in-frame clones and leaves some out. The sample lists approximately 200,000 clones; approximately 80% were seen once. Sequencing input: PBMCs. The receptors here all came from a man aged 18 to 29 in good health and CMV-seropositive.

The chain uses TRBV7-2 and TRBJ2-3; 7 bases agree with TRBD2. The CDR3 runs 16 residues. CDR1 is SGHTA, CDR2 FQGNSA, per germline. Unmatched junction bases numbered 11, after V lost 5 bases and J lost 3 bases. The DNA for the CDR3 is TGTGCCAGCAGCCCCTTTGCAGGGAGGGTGACAGATACGCAGTATTTT. Its translation is CASSPFAGRVTDTQYF.

The rearrangement links TRBV28 to TRBJ2-3; 9 bases match TRBD2. This CDR3 comprises 13 residues. J gave up 11 bases and V 6 bases, and 9 bases lay outside the gene matches. Germline assignment: CDR1 MDHEN and CDR2 SYDVKM. CDR3 sequence reads: CASSFSGRERQYF. The DNA of the CDR3 is TGTGCCAGCAGCTTTAGCGGGAGAGAGCGGCAGTATTTT.

V is TRBV19 and J is TRBJ1-2; D might be TRBD1 (6 bases). The CDR3 contains 15 residues. CDR1 LNHDA and CDR2 SQIVND come from the germline V gene (reference sequence). The V and J ends lost 3 bases and 7 bases respectively, with 18 bases between them. CDR3 coding DNA: TGTGCCAGTAGTATCGATACAGGGAGACAAGGTGGCTACACCTTC. Translated: CASSIDTGRQGGYTF.

Only a few counts were recorded for this clone. The chain couples TRBV5-1 to TRBJ2-7; maybe TRBD2 (7 bases). Germline assignment: CDR1 SGHRS and CDR2 YFSETQ. V lost 5 bases and J lost 0, with 9 bases in between. The CDR3 runs to 13 residues. In nucleotides, the CDR3 is TGCGCCAGCAGAAGGGGGGGCTCCTACGAGCAGTACTTC. Residues: CASRRGGSYEQYF.

The CDR3 DNA reads TGTGCCAGCAGCAAAGATGACGGGAGGCTAAGCGAGCAGTACTTC. It specifies CASSKDDGRLSEQYF. This chain joins TRBV21-1 and TRBJ2-7; no check of the table's D call, TRBD2, against the DNA was made. TRBV21-1 is listed as a pseudogene. The CDR3 sequence is 15 residues long.

V is TRBV5-1 and J is TRBJ1-1; D possibly corresponds to TRBD1 (6 bases). The V end was cut by 5 bases, the J end by 1 base, with 12 bases between. CDR3 length equals 14 residues. Germline V lookup: CDR1 SGHRS, CDR2 YFSETQ. CDR3 nucleotide sequence: TGCGCCAGCAGGAAGGGACAAACGAACACTGAAGCTTTCTTT. Its protein is CASRKGQTNTEAFF.

V gene TRBV30 combines with J gene TRBJ2-3; 8 nucleotides agree with TRBD2. The germline V gene has CDR1 GTSNPN and CDR2 SVGIG (reference sequence). This CDR3 has 15 amino acids. V lost 3 bases and J lost 5; bases outside the gene matches: 10. CDR3 nucleotide sequence: TGTGCCTGGAGAGGAAGCGGGAGTTCAAGAGATACGCAGTATTTT. This translates into CAWRGSGSSRDTQYF.

The chain couples TRBV19 to TRBJ1-2, with 8 positions matching TRBD1. The length of the CDR3 is 14 residues. The germline V gene has CDR1 LNHDA and CDR2 SQIVND (reference sequence). Trimming cost V 3 bases and J 8 bases; bases outside gene matches: 8. The CDR3 coding sequence is TGTGCCAGTAGTATGGACAGGGAGATATCGGGCTACACCTTC. It codes for CASSMDREISGYTF.

This clone was recorded at least ten times. The chain joins TRBV30 to TRBJ1-1, with TRBD1 matching 10 bases. CDR3 length: 13 residues. V dropped 2 bases and J dropped 8; count of bases not matched to a gene: 5. The germline CDR1 and CDR2 sequences are GTSNPN and SVGIG (reference sequence). The CDR3 bases are TGTGCCTGGAGTCGGGACAGGGGAGGAGAAGCTTTCTTT. This translates into CAWSRDRGGEAFF.

The chain carries TRBV4-1 and TRBJ2-7; D not certain. Germline CDR1 and CDR2: MGHRA and YSYEKL. V was shortened by 0 bases and J by 2 bases, with 8 bases between the two germline ends. The CDR3 consists of 14 residues. The CDR3 here is CASSQDPGPYEQYF. The DNA of the CDR3 is TGCGCCAGCAGCCAAGACCCAGGCCCCTACGAGCAGTACTTC.

This chain joins TRBV6-1 and TRBJ2-5, with 13 bases fitting TRBD2. The CDR3 consists of 14 residues. Germline loops: CDR1 MNHNS, CDR2 SASEGT. V shed 8 bases, J shed 4 bases, and the junction held 4 bases outside the gene matches. The CDR3 coding sequence is TGTGCCAGCTCCCGGACTAGCGGGAGAGAGACCCAGTACTTC. Protein sequence: CASSRTSGRETQYF.

The genes are TRBV28 and TRBJ1-2; D is unclear. Germline V gives CDR1 MDHEN, CDR2 SYDVKM. With 3 bases removed from V and 4 bases from J, the gap between germline ends came to 15 bases. This CDR3 spans 15 amino acids. CDR3 sequence: CASSLVGGLSYGYTF. For the CDR3, the DNA is TGTGCCAGCAGTTTGGTTGGCGGGCTTAGCTATGGCTACACCTTC.

The chain recombines TRBV5-8 with TRBJ2-5; a possible D gene is TRBD2 (6 bases). This CDR3 is built from 14 residues. V lost 4 bases to trimming and J lost 2 bases, with 12 bases between them. Germline V lookup: CDR1 SGHTS, CDR2 YDEGEE. The CDR3 coding sequence is TGTGCCAGCAGCGGCGGGACCCTTCAAGAGACCCAGTACTTC. Protein sequence: CASSGGTLQETQYF. Using reference TRBV5-8 and TRBJ2-5 for the parts outside the CDR3, the full variable domain is EAGVTQSPTHLIKTRGQQATLRCSPISGHTSVYWYQQALGLGLQFLLWYDEGEERNRGNFPPRFSGRQFPNYSSELNVNALELEDSALYLCASSGGTLQETQYFGPGTRLLVL.

This clone appeared a few times. The chain recombines TRBV28 with TRBJ1-2; D gene uncertain. Germline CDR1 is MDHEN and CDR2 is SYDVKM. CDR3 length: 13 amino acids. Deletions cut 7 bases from V and 2 bases from J, with 11 bases between. This CDR3 is CASTVLGNYGYTF. The CDR3 region has the DNA TGTGCCAGCACGGTTCTGGGCAACTATGGCTACACCTTC.

This clone has a handful of counts. The V gene is TRBV7-9, the J gene TRBJ2-5; D ambiguous. The germline CDR1 and CDR2 sequences are SEHNR and FQNEAQ (reference sequence). V was trimmed by 5 bases and J by 9 bases, leaving 13 bases between them. CDR3 length: 12 residues. CDR3 loop: CASSLDTLPQYF. The DNA for the CDR3 is TGTGCCAGCAGCCTCGACACCCTCCCCCAGTACTTC.

Here the CDR3 DNA reads TGTGCCAGCAGCCCACCGGGACAGGGCTTACAGGAGCAGTACTTC. It yields the protein CASSPPGQGLQEQYF. This rearrangement joins TRBV5-4 to TRBJ2-7, with 9 bases identical to TRBD1. With V trimmed by 4 bases and J by 7 bases, 12 bases remained unmatched. Germline CDR1 SGHNT, CDR2 YYREEE (reference sequence). The CDR3 is 15 amino acids.

V and J are TRBV7-2 and TRBJ2-1; tentative D call: TRBD1 (6 bases). Germline V gene data show CDR1 as SGHTA and CDR2 as FQGNSA. The V end was cut by 4 bases, the J end by 2 bases, with 9 bases between. There are 14 residues in the CDR3. The CDR3 DNA is TGTGCCAGCAGCTGGACAGCCCCCTACAATGAGCAGTTCTTC. Amino acid sequence: CASSWTAPYNEQFF.

This chain connects TRBV7-2 to TRBJ1-2; TRBD1 matches at 9 bases. The V gene's germline CDR1 is SGHTA and CDR2 FQGNSA. The CDR3 spans 13 residues. V lost 5 bases and J lost 8; bases outside the gene matches: 6. This chain's CDR3 is CASSPGTGQGYTF. The CDR3, as DNA: TGTGCCAGCAGCCCCGGGACAGGGCAGGGCTACACCTTC.

The chain employs TRBV20-1 and TRBJ2-7, with D possibly TRBD1 on 5 matching bases. The CDR3 consists of 11 residues. The V end was cut by 6 bases, the J end by 11 bases, with 17 bases between. Germline V gene lookup returns CDR1 DFQATT and CDR2 SNEGSKA (reference sequence). Written as DNA, the CDR3 is TGCAGTGCCCCCGCAGGGCGACGTGAGTACTTC. It translates to CSAPAGRREYF.